Listed below are T cell receptor beta chains from one sample, sequenced in a study of identical twins. Via MiXCR, TCRdb re-called the 5' RACE reads, giving one row per CDR3 protein. Of roughly 540,000 distinct CDR3 sequences in the sample, less than 25% were seen once. The sample was also linked to a second study, of T cells expressing NK-cell markers.

Sequencing used CD4+ T cells sorted from blood. These receptors all stem from a woman younger than 35 in good health. Each CDR3 is given with its conserved first and last residue. The order of the fields is J gene, V gene, D gene, clone size, CDR3 protein, CDR3 DNA. D genes are given only for firm matches. Clone sizes are given selectively: once, few, many, or a class where the clone is expanded.

TRBJ1-2 TRBV7-2 TRBD1 few CASSYRDSRGYTF TGTGCCAGCAGCTACCGGGACAGTCGCGGCTACACCTTC
TRBJ1-6 TRBV7-2 NA NA CASSARPGRDSPLHF TGTGCCAGCAGCGCCAGGCCAGGGAGAGATTCACCCCTCCACTTT
TRBJ2-1 TRBV2 NA NA CASSTESGEQFF TGTGCCAGCAGTACGGAGAGTGGAGAGCAGTTCTTC
TRBJ2-1 TRBV4-3 NA once CASSQGIVKVGVRLDNEQFF TGCGCCAGCAGCCAAGGTATAGTCAAGGTAGGAGTCCGGCTGGACAATGAGCAGTTCTTC
TRBJ2-1 TRBV20-1 TRBD2 NA CSASLRTSFDEQFF TGCAGTGCTAGCCTCCGGACTAGTTTCGATGAGCAGTTCTTC
TRBJ1-1 TRBV5-1 TRBD1 NA CASSIRQGGMNTEAFF TGCGCCAGCAGCATTAGACAGGGAGGCATGAACACTGAAGCTTTCTTT
TRBJ2-7 TRBV12-3/TRBV12-4 NA few CASSFRDGYYEQYF TGTGCCAGCAGTTTTAGGGACGGATACTACGAGCAGTACTTC
TRBJ2-3 TRBV14 NA NA CASSQPWGNTDTQYF TGTGCCAGCAGCCAACCCTGGGGGAACACAGATACGCAGTATTTT
TRBJ2-1 TRBV5-1 TRBD2 few CASSLEGTRVVGQFF TGCGCCAGCAGCTTGGAGGGGACTAGGGTTGTTGGGCAGTTCTTC
TRBJ1-1 TRBV6-5 TRBD1 NA CASSYGTAGNTEAFF TGTGCCAGCAGTTACGGGACAGCGGGGAACACTGAAGCTTTCTTT
TRBJ2-1 TRBV5-1 TRBD2 few CASSFLAGGTLYNEQFF TGCGCCAGCAGCTTCCTAGCGGGAGGCACCCTCTACAATGAGCAGTTCTTC
TRBJ2-1 TRBV7-2 TRBD2 few CASSTGLAVYNEQFF TGTGCCAGCAGCACGGGACTAGCGGTTTACAATGAGCAGTTCTTC
TRBJ2-5 TRBV27 NA few CASSFMGLGRQETQYF TGTGCCAGCAGTTTTATGGGGTTAGGGCGGCAAGAGACCCAGTACTTC
TRBJ2-7 TRBV10-3 NA few CAIGGHSTEQYF TGTGCCATAGGCGGACACTCCACGGAGCAGTACTTC
TRBJ2-3 TRBV7-9 TRBD2 NA CATGLAATDTQYF TGTGCCACAGGACTAGCGGCCACAGATACGCAGTATTTT
TRBJ2-5 TRBV20-1 NA NA CSASPTSKETQYF TGCAGTGCTAGCCCGACTAGTAAGGAGACCCAGTACTTC
TRBJ2-7 TRBV10-2 NA few CASSESSTYEQYF TGCGCCAGCAGTGAATCTAGTACCTACGAGCAGTACTTC
TRBJ2-7 TRBV6-5 NA few CASSYSILGTYEQYF TGTGCCAGCAGTTACTCGATTCTGGGGACCTACGAGCAGTACTTC
TRBJ2-7 TRBV6-2/TRBV6-3 TRBD2 few CASSGLAGREQYF TGTGCCAGCAGCGGACTAGCGGGAAGGGAGCAGTACTTC
TRBJ2-7 TRBV3-1 TRBD1 NA CASSLRTGIKTEQYF TGTGCCAGCAGCCTACGGACAGGGATTAAGACCGAGCAGTACTTC
TRBJ2-7 TRBV25-1 TRBD1 few CASSEGQVYEQYF TGTGCCAGCAGTGAGGGACAGGTCTACGAGCAGTACTTC
TRBJ2-7 TRBV20-1 TRBD2 once CSARGPGTSGGREQYF TGCAGTGCTAGAGGCCCTGGGACTAGCGGGGGGCGTGAGCAGTACTTC
TRBJ1-1 TRBV6-5 NA once CASSRDVGNTEAFF TGTGCCAGCAGTCGGGACGTAGGGAACACTGAAGCTTTCTTT
TRBJ2-1 TRBV5-1 NA many CASSLGTSNEQFF TGCGCCAGCAGCTTGGGTACTAGCAATGAGCAGTTCTTC
TRBJ2-1 TRBV6-1 TRBD1 NA CASSTGQGPYNEQFF TGTGCCAGCAGTACCGGACAGGGTCCCTACAATGAGCAGTTCTTC
TRBJ2-3 TRBV29-1 NA few CSVGGDTQYF TGCAGCGTTGGGGGAGATACGCAGTATTTT
TRBJ2-1 TRBV10-3 NA few CAISEGQTRKQFF TGTGCCATCAGTGAAGGACAGACCAGAAAGCAGTTCTTC
TRBJ1-1 TRBV6-5 TRBD1 few CASSFAGQGNTEAFF TGTGCCAGCAGTTTCGCGGGACAGGGGAACACTGAAGCTTTCTTT
TRBJ2-3 TRBV4-2 TRBD1 NA CASSYLPGQGSTDTQYF TGTGCCAGCAGCTACCTTCCGGGACAGGGATCCACAGATACGCAGTATTTT